These 25 T cell receptor beta chains were sequenced from one sample in a study of blood T cell repertoires in COVID-19. Profiling relied on immunoSEQ multiplex PCR, and the TCRdb table lists in-frame clones only, not all of them. Among 200,000 to 300,000 clones listed, roughly 80% were seen once. The sequenced material came from peripheral blood. The receptors were gathered from a man older than 75 with acute or convalescent COVID-19.

The chain is built from TRBV6-6 and TRBJ2-1; maybe TRBD1 (5 bases). The CDR3 spans 13 residues. Trimming took off 6 bases at V and 5 bases at J, with 11 bases between the two ends. Germline loops: CDR1 MNHNY, CDR2 SVGAGI (reference sequence). CDR3 bases: TGTGCCAGCAGAAGGACACCTAACAATGAGCAGTTCTTC. Translating it yields CASRRTPNNEQFF.

This clone was recorded a few times. The rearrangement uses TRBV27 and TRBJ2-3; 8 bases map to TRBD2. The length of the CDR3 is 21 residues. V lost 8 bases to trimming and J lost 5 bases; unmatched junction nucleotides: 30. The germline V gene encodes CDR1 MNHEY and CDR2 SMNVEV (reference sequence). CDR3 region: CASRPYLRGLVGPHLGDTQYF. CDR3 DNA: TGTGCCAGCCGCCCGTACCTCAGGGGACTAGTTGGCCCTCACTTAGGAGATACGCAGTATTTT.

The V and J genes are TRBV6-6 and TRBJ2-2; D is undetermined. V lost 2 bases to trimming and J lost 2 bases, with 3 bases between them. Looked up from germline, CDR1 is MNHNY and CDR2 is SVGAGI (reference sequence). The CDR3 loop spans 13 amino acids. The chain's CDR3 is CASSYLNTGELFF. The CDR3 DNA is TGTGCCAGCAGTTACCTCAACACCGGGGAGCTGTTTTTT.

The chain recombines TRBV9 with TRBJ2-2, with TRBD2 matching 7 bases. The CDR3 consists of 17 residues. CDR1 and CDR2 (germline): SGDLS, YYNGEE. Germline trimming cut 0 bases from V and 2 bases from J; bases unmatched to any gene: 7. Here the CDR3 DNA reads TGTGCCAGCAGCGTAGCTAGGGCTAGCGGCAACACCGGGGAGCTGTTTTTT. Its translation: CASSVARASGNTGELFF.

The rearrangement joins TRBV5-1 to TRBJ2-7; possible D gene TRBD1, 5 bases. Germline assignment: CDR1 SGHRS and CDR2 YFSETQ. The CDR3 sequence is 14 residues long. Trimming pared 1 base from V and 5 bases from J, leaving 13 bases between. CDR3 DNA: TGCGCCAGCAGCTTGCAGGGATTGGGGAACGAGCAGTACTTC. As protein: CASSLQGLGNEQYF.

This clone turned up a few times. The rearrangement joins TRBV6-5 to TRBJ1-5; weak D call: TRBD1 (6 bases). The CDR3 has 13 residues. The ends were cut back, 8 bases at V and 3 bases at J, with 11 bases in the middle. CDR1 MNHEY and CDR2 SVGAGI come from the germline V gene. The CDR3 region has the DNA TGTGCCAGCGCCCAGGGGCTCAATCAGCCCCAGCATTTT. This translates into CASAQGLNQPQHF.

V gene TRBV27 combines with J gene TRBJ2-7; TRBD1 is a possible D gene (6 bases). Germline V gives CDR1 MNHEY, CDR2 SMNVEV (reference sequence). Trimming stripped 8 bases from V and 1 base from J, with 18 bases between. The CDR3 totals 15 residues. The CDR3 is CASGLKGHPSYEQYF. The DNA of the CDR3 is TGTGCCAGCGGGCTCAAGGGACACCCATCCTACGAGCAGTACTTC.

The chain is built from TRBV7-3 and TRBJ2-1, with D possibly TRBD1 on 6 matching bases. Trimming removed 2 bases at V and 6 bases at J, with 11 bases between. Looked up from germline, CDR1 is SGHTA and CDR2 is FQGTGA. This CDR3 is built from 14 residues. The CDR3: CASSLQGWGNEQFF. The DNA for the CDR3 is TGTGCCAGCAGCTTACAGGGGTGGGGCAATGAGCAGTTCTTC.

The chain uses TRBV7-6 and TRBJ1-4; 7 bases align to TRBD1. The CDR3 contains 17 residues. CDR1 is SGHVS, CDR2 FNYEAQ, per germline. The V gene end was trimmed by 3 bases and the J gene end by 0 bases; junction bases not matched to a gene: 7. CDR3 in DNA: TGTGCCAGCAGCTTCGGACAGGCGATGGCAACTAATGAAAAACTGTTTTTT. Its translation: CASSFGQAMATNEKLFF.

The chain carries TRBV28 and TRBJ1-4; TRBD1 aligns across 8 bases. V lost 6 bases to trimming and J lost 7 bases; unmatched junction nucleotides: 7. The CDR3 spans 14 residues. Germline-derived CDR1 and CDR2 are MDHEN and SYDVKM. CDR3 bases: TGTGCCAGCAGCTTAGACAGGGGAGGTGAAAAACTGTTTTTT. Encoded protein: CASSLDRGGEKLFF.

The V gene is TRBV19, the J gene TRBJ1-1, with D maybe TRBD1 (5 bases). Germline CDR1 LNHDA, CDR2 SQIVND (reference sequence). The CDR3 extends over 15 amino acids. V dropped 1 base and J dropped 4 bases, with 13 bases sitting between them. The CDR3 sequence: CASSIGAGRGTEAFF. The CDR3 coding sequence is TGTGCCAGTAGTATAGGGGCAGGGCGGGGCACTGAAGCTTTCTTT.

J is TRBJ2-3 and V is TRBV27, with unresolved D. V was pared by 3 bases and J by 3 bases, with 7 bases between. Per the germline V gene, CDR1 is MNHEY and CDR2 is SMNVEV (reference sequence). The CDR3 consists of 13 residues. CDR3 protein: CASSFPHTDTQYF. The CDR3, as DNA: TGTGCCAGCAGTTTCCCCCATACAGATACGCAGTATTTT.

This clone was recorded only once. CDR3 in DNA: TGTGCCATCAGTCCTGGGGCCGACAGGGTTAAAAACATTCAGTACTTC. Protein: CAISPGADRVKNIQYF. V is TRBV10-3 and J is TRBJ2-4, with 7 bases that match TRBD1. The CDR3 has 16 amino acids. CDR1 ENHRY and CDR2 SYGVKD come from the germline V gene. The V gene end was trimmed by 5 bases and the J gene end by 4 bases; junction bases not matched to a gene: 11.

In its sample, this clone was seen a few times. The CDR3, as DNA: TGTGCCAGCAGCCCGACAGGACAGGGCAATCAGCCCCAGCATTTT. The encoded protein is CASSPTGQGNQPQHF. The chain is built from TRBV7-2 and TRBJ1-5, with 7 bases identical to TRBD1. Germline V lookup: CDR1 SGHTA, CDR2 FQGNSA. Trimming took 5 bases from V and 2 from J; bases not matched to a gene: 6. The CDR3 totals 15 residues.

This chain uses TRBV30 with TRBJ2-7, with 13 nucleotides matching TRBD2. V shed 3 bases and J 2 bases; nucleotides not matched to a gene: 10. The CDR3 loop spans 17 amino acids. The germline V gene has CDR1 GTSNPN and CDR2 SVGIG (reference sequence). DNA of the CDR3: TGTGCCTGGAGGGGGTACACTAGCGGGAGGGGGGCCTACGAGCAGTACTTC. The encoded protein is CAWRGYTSGRGAYEQYF.

In this sample, this clone turned up a few times. This chain uses TRBV12-3 or TRBV12-4 with TRBJ1-5; possibly TRBD1 for D (6 bases). The CDR3 is 13 residues long. Trimming left V 1 base short and J 6 bases short, with 7 bases between. The DNA for the CDR3 is TGTGCCAGCAGTTTAGGCAGGGGTCAGCCCCAGCATTTT. This codes for CASSLGRGQPQHF.

The chain joins TRBV6-1 to TRBJ2-7, with 11 bases matching TRBD1. The V gene end was trimmed by 2 bases and the J gene end by 3 bases; junction bases not matched to a gene: 6. The CDR3 is 16 amino acids. Per germline, CDR1 MNHNS and CDR2 SASEGT. The CDR3 here is CASSEHYGTGGYEQYF. The CDR3 coding sequence is TGTGCCAGCAGTGAACATTACGGGACAGGGGGCTACGAGCAGTACTTC.

The count of this clone is one. The V call is TRBV6-1, the J call TRBJ2-1; D is ambiguous. Germline loops: CDR1 MNHNS, CDR2 SASEGT. This CDR3 comprises 16 residues. V was trimmed by 2 bases and J by 0 bases, leaving 11 bases between them. The CDR3 DNA is TGTGCCAGCAGTGAACGAGCCTGGAGCTCCTACAATGAGCAGTTCTTC. Translation gives CASSERAWSSYNEQFF.

This clone was counted a single time. This chain joins TRBV18 and TRBJ2-7; TRBD2 matches 13 bases. The length of the CDR3 is 16 residues. Germline trimming cut 3 bases from V and 0 bases from J; bases unmatched to any gene: 2. Germline V CDR1 and CDR2: KGHSH, LQKENI. In nucleotides, the CDR3 is TGTGCCAGCTCACCTAGGACTAGCGGGGGCTCCTACGAGCAGTACTTC. As protein: CASSPRTSGGSYEQYF.

This sequence joins TRBV15 and TRBJ2-4, with D unresolved. Germline CDR1 and CDR2: LNHNV and YYDKDF (reference sequence). Trimming pared 0 bases from V and 0 bases from J, leaving 6 bases between. CDR3 size: 15 residues. In DNA form, the CDR3 reads TGTGCCACCAGCAGAGAGCGAATAGCCAAAAACATTCAGTACTTC. Its translation: CATSRERIAKNIQYF. Full variable domain (missing parts from reference TRBV15 and TRBJ2-4): DAMVIQNPRYQVTQFGKPVTLSCSQTLNHNVMYWYQQKSSQAPKLLFHYYDKDFNNEADTPDNFQSRRPNTSFCFLDIRSPGLGDTAMYLCATSRERIAKNIQYFGAGTRLSVL.

The chain employs TRBV2 and TRBJ2-7; possibly TRBD1 for D (5 bases). Looked up from germline, CDR1 is SNHLY and CDR2 is FYNNEI. This CDR3 is 12 amino acids long. Between the trimmed V and J ends, which lost 5 bases and 4 bases, there was a span of 9 bases. The CDR3 DNA reads TGTGCCAGCAGTCAAACAGGTTACGAGCAGTACTTC. It yields the protein CASSQTGYEQYF.

Comments on this clone: In the same sample, other DNA sequences code for this CDR3. This chain uses TRBV5-1 with TRBJ2-3, with 7 bases fitting TRBD1. CDR1 is SGHRS and CDR2 is YFSETQ in the germline V gene. The V segment lost 0 bases and the J segment 3 bases; nucleotides outside the gene matches: 7. The CDR3 length is 16 residues. The CDR3 coding sequence is TGCGCCAGCAGCTTGGCTTGGACAGGCCGTACAGATACGCAGTATTTT. Its protein is CASSLAWTGRTDTQYF.

About this clone itself: Other DNA sequences in this sample translate to the same CDR3. The V call is TRBV5-1, the J call TRBJ2-5, with 7 bases lining up with TRBD1. Germline V gene data show CDR1 as SGHRS and CDR2 as YFSETQ. V lost 4 bases to trimming and J lost 5 bases; unmatched junction nucleotides: 5. CDR3 length equals 13 residues. CDR3 residues: CASSLGQEETQYF. Written as DNA, the CDR3 is TGCGCCAGCAGCCTCGGACAGGAGGAGACCCAGTACTTC.

This clone was seen a single time. CDR3 in amino acids: CASSPRDWPNTQYF. The CDR3 region has the DNA TGTGCCAGCTCACCAAGGGACTGGCCCAATACGCAGTATTTT. This chain connects TRBV18 to TRBJ2-3, with D possibly being TRBD2 (6 bases). The V end lost 2 bases, the J end lost 7 bases, and 13 bases lay between the germline ends. Germline V gene sequence: CDR1 KGHSH, CDR2 LQKENI. The CDR3 runs 14 residues.

This chain uses TRBV2 with TRBJ1-2, with 11 nucleotides matching TRBD1. The length of the CDR3 is 15 residues. The germline CDR1 and CDR2 sequences are SNHLY and FYNNEI. Trimming cost V 2 bases and J 8 bases; bases outside gene matches: 7. CDR3 loop: CASSENPGQGAGYTF. In DNA form, the CDR3 reads TGTGCCAGCAGTGAAAACCCCGGACAGGGGGCCGGCTACACCTTC.